Reported below is one T cell receptor (beta chain). The antigen is not known. This record comes from a study of response to subunit inactivated influenza vaccine. The CDR3 has 17 residues. The germline V gene encodes CDR1 MNHEY and CDR2 SVGEGT. Deletions cut 0 bases from V and 7 bases from J, with 21 bases between. Study-wide findings and caveats: Each seasonal flu vaccination may recruit only limited new T cells, authors suggested.

Each CDR3 protein gets one entry after TCRdb re-called the RT-PCR reads with MiXCR. The sample records 590,000 or so distinct CDR3 sequences, roughly 15% being singletons. The specimen comprised PBMCs from blood, sampled 14 to 15 days before vaccination. The clonotype comes from a man aged 45-60 years who received an inactivated influenza vaccine. The chain carries TRBV6-2 or TRBV6-3 and TRBJ1-1; D call uncertain. The CDR3 bases are TGTGCCAGCAGTTACTCTTCCGTCCTCGGGCATGGGGATGAAGCTTTCTTT. It yields the protein CASSYSSVLGHGDEAFF.